The next 8 T cell receptor beta chains were all read from a single sample in a study of cytomegalovirus exposure and HLA in healthy donors. Primers for the PCR totalled 60 Vbeta and 13 Jbeta. Generated by immunoSEQ multiplex PCR, the TCRdb table keeps only in-frame clones and is missing some. This repertoire comprises about 110,000 clones; its ten largest clones make up less than 4.5%. The sample was PBMCs. Receptors were obtained from a man aged 18-30 years in good health and CMV-seronegative.

The genes are TRBV5-4 and TRBJ1-2; TRBD1 agrees at 9 bases. V shed 9 bases and J 3 bases; nucleotides not matched to a gene: 6. Per germline, CDR1 SGHNT and CDR2 YYREEE (reference sequence). The CDR3 extends over 13 amino acids. CDR3 protein: CATNRDRDYGYTF. The CDR3 DNA sequence: TGTGCCACCAACCGGGACAGGGACTATGGCTACACCTTC.

The V and J genes are TRBV2 and TRBJ1-2; possible D gene TRBD1, 6 bases. Germline CDR1 and CDR2: SNHLY and FYNNEI. V gave up 3 bases and J gave up 0 bases, with 8 bases separating them. The CDR3 has 14 amino acids. This chain's CDR3 is CASSEDRTNYGYTF. In nucleotides, the CDR3 is TGTGCCAGCAGTGAGGACAGAACTAACTATGGCTACACCTTC.

The chain combines TRBV7-8 with TRBJ1-1; possibly TRBD1 for D (5 bases). This CDR3 has 19 residues. The V end was cut by 5 bases, the J end by 1 base, with 26 bases between. The germline V gene encodes CDR1 SGHVS and CDR2 FQNEAQ. CDR3 region: CASSPRLLRGRGTNTEAFF. CDR3 DNA: TGTGCCAGCAGCCCCCGTCTTCTTAGGGGTCGCGGTACGAACACTGAAGCTTTCTTT.

The V gene is TRBV14, the J gene TRBJ2-7; TRBD1 might be the D (6 bases). Germline loops: CDR1 SGHDN, CDR2 FVKESK. The CDR3 totals 18 residues. Trimming stripped 0 bases from V and 2 bases from J, with 20 bases between. CDR3 bases: TGTGCCAGCAGCCAAGATCCTAGACGGGCCGGGGACACCTACGAGCAGTACTTC. This encodes CASSQDPRRAGDTYEQYF. Drawing the rest from reference TRBV14 and TRBJ2-7, the complete variable domain is EAGVTQFPSHSVIEKGQTVTLRCDPISGHDNLYWYRRVMGKEIKFLLHFVKESKQDESGMPNNRFLAERTGGTYSTLKVQPAELEDSGVYFCASSQDPRRAGDTYEQYFGPGTRLTVT.

By frequency, this clone registers large (0.1 to 1%). The chain recombines TRBV21-1 with TRBJ2-5; the DNA was not used to check the table's D call, TRBD1. TRBV21-1 is labeled a pseudogene. The CDR3 contains 18 residues. CDR3 in DNA: TGTGCCAGCAGCAAATGTATTAAGGGCAGGGGGCCCAAAGAGACCCAGTACTTC. Translation gives CASSKCIKGRGPKETQYF.

This rearrangement joins TRBV7-9 to TRBJ1-1, with no clear D. Germline V gene data show CDR1 as SEHNR and CDR2 as FQNEAQ (reference sequence). V was clipped by 3 bases and J by 0 bases, with 8 bases between them. The CDR3 sequence is 14 residues long. The CDR3 loop reads CASSFSVMNTEAFF. CDR3 nucleotide sequence: TGTGCCAGCAGCTTCTCAGTGATGAACACTGAAGCTTTCTTT.

DNA for the CDR3: TGCGCCAGCAGCTTGGAAGGGACCCTAGCGGGAGGGATAAACACCGGGGAGCTGTTTTTT. This codes for CASSLEGTLAGGINTGELFF. This chain connects TRBV5-1 to TRBJ2-2; 12 bases align to TRBD2. Losses at the gene ends were 0 bases for V and 2 bases for J; bases not matched to a gene: 11. CDR1 is SGHRS and CDR2 is YFSETQ in the germline V gene. CDR3 size: 20 residues.

The J gene is TRBJ2-2, the V gene TRBV19; TRBD2 matches 9 bases. Germline V CDR1 and CDR2: LNHDA, SQIVND (reference sequence). V was pared by 7 bases and J by 6 bases, with 6 bases of the junction left unmatched. CDR3 length equals 14 residues. Here the CDR3 reads CASTNAGGSGELFF. Here the CDR3 DNA reads TGTGCCAGTACGAATGCGGGAGGGTCCGGGGAGCTGTTTTTT.